This paragraph reports one TCR beta chain. What it binds is not known. The source of the sample is a study of T cell responses to AZD1222 COVID-19 vaccine. Points from the study as a whole: Dominant CD4 TCR responses targeted spike regions 160-218 and 743-854. Donors were largely white British and mainly female; clonal diversity was possibly underestimated. Repertoire sampling was restricted to post-peak T cell response timepoints. Regions left unmutated in variants are reportedly the target of nearly half of spike-specific TCRs.

TCRdb's table, derived via immunoSEQ multiplex PCR, lists solely in-frame clones and lacks some. Of approximately 99,000 clones listed, just over 90% were seen once; the top ten hold 6.5% to 8.5%. This receptor was taken from an adult who received the AZD1222 COVID-19 vaccine. The sample consisted of peripheral blood, taken 28 days after the second AZD1222 dose.

The CDR3 DNA reads as TGTGCCACCAGCGGTTGGGGGACAGGGGGCAATGAAAAACTGTTTTTT. Translated: CATSGWGTGGNEKLFF. This rearrangement joins TRBV15 to TRBJ1-4; the match to TRBD1 covers 12 bases. J lost 5 bases, V lost 5 bases, and 6 bases had no gene match. This CDR3 has 16 amino acids. Germline lookup yields CDR1 LNHNV and CDR2 YYDKDF (reference sequence).